The 6 T cell receptor beta chains below were found in one sample sequenced in a study of low-dose radiotherapy and immunotherapy resistance in tumors. With TRAV- and TRBV-specific primers, first-strand cDNA was made, covering the alpha and beta chains. Amplification of TCRs used a constant-region primer and V-primer adapter for about 20 PCR cycles. TCRdb reprocessed the reads with MiXCR, giving one entry per CDR3 protein. The repertoire has approximately 42,000 distinct CDR3 sequences, less than 30% of them found once; the top ten carry around 10%. As to time point: after trial treatment. The treatment denotes: LDRT plus nivolumab, ipilimumab, low-dose cyclophosphamide and aspirin (RACIN trial). The specimen was PBMCs, collected after low-dose radiotherapy plus immunotherapy. The receptors derive from a male donor with prostate cancer.

The genes are TRBV20-1 and TRBJ2-1, with 12 bases matching TRBD2. Germline V CDR1 and CDR2: DFQATT, SNEGSKA (reference sequence). The CDR3 consists of 15 residues. V was clipped by 3 bases and J by 8 bases; unmatched bases: 8. CDR3 loop: CSASLLAGGPDEQFF. CDR3 DNA: TGCAGTGCTAGCCTCCTAGCGGGAGGGCCGGATGAGCAGTTCTTC.

The chain joins TRBV10-1 to TRBJ2-1; D is unresolved. Germline values: CDR1 WNHNN, CDR2 SYGVQD (reference sequence). Trimming stripped 6 bases from V and 8 bases from J, with 14 bases between. CDR3 length: 13 amino acids. The DNA for the CDR3 is TGCGCCAGCAGCGGTCAACCCGTGGATGAGCAGTTCTTC. This codes for CASSGQPVDEQFF.

As to this clonotype: The likely explanation is a read error, given a far larger clone one base away. The chain couples TRBV5-4 to TRBJ2-5, with D unclear. This CDR3 has 12 residues. Trimming pared 6 bases from V and 4 bases from J, leaving 10 bases between. Germline-derived CDR1 and CDR2 are SGHNT and YYREEE (reference sequence). As DNA, the CDR3 is TGTGCCAGCACACCATCCCGAGAGACCCAGTACTTC. The encoded protein is CASTPSRETQYF.

This clonotype was counted a few times. The chain joins TRBV2 to TRBJ2-4, with 8 bases matching TRBD2. CDR1 SNHLY and CDR2 FYNNEI come from the germline V gene. V was clipped by 2 bases and J by 2 bases; unmatched bases: 8. CDR3 length: 17 amino acids. The CDR3 loop is CASSERGTRLTKNIQYF. The CDR3 DNA sequence: TGTGCCAGCAGTGAACGGGGGACTAGGCTGACCAAAAACATTCAGTACTTC.

Ten or more counts support this clonotype. This rearrangement joins TRBV20-1 to TRBJ2-7; D unresolved. In germline, CDR1 is DFQATT, CDR2 SNEGSKA (reference sequence). The CDR3 has 11 residues. Trimming removed 6 bases from V and 5 bases from J, with 11 bases in between. CDR3 residues: CSATRSNEQYF. CDR3 in DNA: TGCAGTGCAACCCGAAGCAACGAGCAGTACTTC.

In its sample, this clonotype was seen many times. The chain joins TRBV7-2 to TRBJ2-7; TRBD2 is a possible D gene (6 bases). Germline CDR1 SGHTA, CDR2 FQGNSA. The CDR3 is 14 amino acids. Trimming took 5 bases from V and 6 from J, leaving 17 bases between them. CDR3 nucleotide sequence: TGTGCCAGCAGCGCAGGGAGGAAGTTAGGCGAGCAGTACTTC. As protein: CASSAGRKLGEQYF.